This T cell receptor beta chain was identified in a study of T cells after posttransplantation cyclophosphamide. Study-level findings and limits: After PTCy, TRB diversity resembled that of CNI/methotrexate controls. Donor CD8+ memory clones often dominated recipient blood repertoires at later times.

A remark on this clone: Its target is unknown.

Profiled with immunoSEQ multiplex PCR; TCRdb holds only in-frame clones, not every one. Found here are some 30,000 clones, about 91% of them singletons; the top ten hold 0.1%. The naive gate required viable CD3+CD4+ or CD3+CD8+ cells with CCR7+CD45RA+CD45RO-CD95-CD27+CD28+ phenotype. On the day of bone marrow donation, the related graft donor provided peripheral blood. The sequenced material came from naive CD4+ T cells sorted from blood. The TCR originated in a man in his thirties or forties in good health and a related stem cell transplant donor.

CDR3 protein: CASSLAVLAGQTDTQYF. Written as DNA, the CDR3 is TGCGCCAGCAGCTTGGCCGTATTAGCGGGGCAGACAGATACGCAGTATTTT. The chain has TRBV5-1 and TRBJ2-3; 8 bases agree with TRBD2. Germline V lookup: CDR1 SGHRS, CDR2 YFSETQ. CDR3 length: 17 residues. The ends lost 0 bases at V and 3 bases at J; junction bases unmatched: 9. Full variable domain (missing parts from reference TRBV5-1 and TRBJ2-3): KAGVTQTPRYLIKTRGQQVTLSCSPISGHRSVSWYQQTPGQGLQFLFEYFSETQRNKGNFPGRFSGRQFSNSRSEMNVSTLELGDSALYLCASSLAVLAGQTDTQYFGPGTRLTVL.